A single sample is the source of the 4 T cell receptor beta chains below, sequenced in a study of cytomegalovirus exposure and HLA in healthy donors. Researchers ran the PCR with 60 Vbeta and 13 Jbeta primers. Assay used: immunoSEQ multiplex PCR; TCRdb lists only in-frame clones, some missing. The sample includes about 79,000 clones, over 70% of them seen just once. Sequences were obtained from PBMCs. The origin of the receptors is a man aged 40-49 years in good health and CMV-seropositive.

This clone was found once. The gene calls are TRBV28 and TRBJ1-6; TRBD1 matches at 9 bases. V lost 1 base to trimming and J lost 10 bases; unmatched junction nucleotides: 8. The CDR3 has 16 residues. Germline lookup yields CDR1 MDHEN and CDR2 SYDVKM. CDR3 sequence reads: CASSLLGTGSGSPLHF. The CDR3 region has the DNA TGTGCCAGCAGTTTATTGGGGACAGGGTCGGGCTCACCCCTCCACTTT.

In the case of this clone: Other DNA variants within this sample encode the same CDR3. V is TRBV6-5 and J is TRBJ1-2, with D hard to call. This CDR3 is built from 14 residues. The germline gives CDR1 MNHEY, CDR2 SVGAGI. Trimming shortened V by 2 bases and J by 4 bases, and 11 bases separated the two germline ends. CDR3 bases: TGTGCCAGCAGTTACGGGGTGGGGAGCTATGGCTACACCTTC. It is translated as CASSYGVGSYGYTF.

The CDR3 loop is CASSFEGAFRNEQFF. The CDR3 region has the DNA TGTGCCAGCAGCTTTGAAGGGGCCTTTAGGAATGAGCAGTTCTTC. The chain links TRBV7-2 to TRBJ2-1; D may be TRBD1 (5 bases). The CDR3 has 15 residues. Trimming left V 3 bases short and J 7 bases short, with 16 bases between. From germline, CDR1 is SGHTA and CDR2 FQGNSA.

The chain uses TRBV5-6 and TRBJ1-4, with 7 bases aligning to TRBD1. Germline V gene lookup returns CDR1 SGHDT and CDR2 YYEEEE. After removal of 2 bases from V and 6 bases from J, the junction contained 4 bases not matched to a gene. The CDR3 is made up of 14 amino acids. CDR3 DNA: TGTGCCAGCAGCTTTTGGCAGGGGGATGAAAAACTGTTTTTT. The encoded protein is CASSFWQGDEKLFF.